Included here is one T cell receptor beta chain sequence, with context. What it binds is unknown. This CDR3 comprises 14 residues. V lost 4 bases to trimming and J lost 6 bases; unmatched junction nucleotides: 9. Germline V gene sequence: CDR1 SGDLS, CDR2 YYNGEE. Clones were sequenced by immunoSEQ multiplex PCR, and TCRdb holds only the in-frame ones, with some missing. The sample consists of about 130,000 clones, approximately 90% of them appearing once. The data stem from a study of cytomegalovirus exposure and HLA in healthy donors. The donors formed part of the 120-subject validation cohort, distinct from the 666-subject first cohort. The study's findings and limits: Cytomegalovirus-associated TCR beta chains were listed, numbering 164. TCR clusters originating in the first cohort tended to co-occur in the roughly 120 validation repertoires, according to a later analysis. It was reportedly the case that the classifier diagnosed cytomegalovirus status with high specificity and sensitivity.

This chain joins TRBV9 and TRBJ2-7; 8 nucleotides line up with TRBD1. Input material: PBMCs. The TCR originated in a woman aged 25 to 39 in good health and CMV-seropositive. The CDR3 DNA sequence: TGTGCCAGCAGCCCGGACAGGGACCCCTCCGAGCAGTACTTC. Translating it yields CASSPDRDPSEQYF. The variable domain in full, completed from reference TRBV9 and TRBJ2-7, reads DSGVTQTPKHLITATGQRVTLRCSPRSGDLSVYWYQQSLDQGLQFLIQYYNGEERAKGNILERFSAQQFPDLHSELNLSSLELGDSALYFCASSPDRDPSEQYFGPGTRLTVT.